This TCR beta chain comes out of a study of T cell responses to AZD1222 COVID-19 vaccine. The V gene's germline CDR1 is MRHNA and CDR2 SNTAGT. V was cut by 2 bases and J by 4 bases, with 15 bases left in between. The CDR3 totals 16 residues. Measured with immunoSEQ multiplex PCR; TCRdb has only the in-frame clones, and not every one. Of around 130,000 clones listed, about 93% are singletons. The input for sequencing was peripheral blood, taken on day 0 of AZD1222 vaccination. The TCR was taken from an adult in good health. The gene calls are TRBV6-4 and TRBJ1-3; D gene ambiguous. This CDR3 is CASSDPGVDRGNTIYF. The CDR3 coding sequence is TGTGCCAGCAGTGACCCCGGGGTGGACCGGGGAAACACCATATATTTT.